The 5 T cell receptor beta chains given below trace back to one sample, sequenced in a study of CD8 T cells in ankylosing spondylitis. Study-level results: The study identified a TCR beta motif of 7 or 8 highly homologous variants that appeared characteristic of ankylosing spondylitis blood.

No antigen has been assigned to these receptors. TCRdb analysed the 5' RACE reads with MiXCR anew, one entry per CDR3 protein. The sample has around 890,000 distinct CDR3 sequences; approximately 12% are singletons. Input material: blood, either unsorted or a sorted T cell fraction (not recorded which). These receptors were collected from a male donor with ankylosing spondylitis.

This clonotype was observed a handful of times. CDR3 sequence reads: CASISGGTDTQYF. The CDR3 DNA sequence: TGTGCCAGCATATCAGGGGGCACAGATACGCAGTATTTT. The rearrangement links TRBV28 to TRBJ2-3; D is perhaps TRBD1 (6 bases). V gave up 7 bases and J gave up 1 base, with 9 bases separating them. The CDR3 contains 13 residues. The germline V gene has CDR1 MDHEN and CDR2 SYDVKM.

The chain recombines TRBV7-9 with TRBJ1-4; D is perhaps TRBD1 (6 bases). The V gene's germline CDR1 is SEHNR and CDR2 FQNEAQ (reference sequence). Trimming left V 5 bases short and J 3 bases short, with 13 bases between. CDR3 length: 15 residues. CDR3 sequence (DNA): TGTGCCAGCAGCCCAGGGGCGACGGCTAATGAAAAACTGTTTTTT. Its translation: CASSPGATANEKLFF.

The table lists this clonotype with many counts. This chain joins TRBV6-5 and TRBJ1-2; 9 positions agree with TRBD1. Germline CDR1 reads MNHEY; CDR2 reads SVGAGI. The J segment lost 4 bases and the V segment lost 0 bases, leaving 0 bases of the junction unmatched. CDR3 length equals 14 residues. CDR3 sequence reads: CASSYSTGGYGYTF. Here the CDR3 DNA reads TGTGCCAGCAGTTACTCGACAGGGGGCTATGGCTACACCTTC.

In this sample, this clonotype turned up a few times. The chain employs TRBV11-2 and TRBJ2-1; 8 bases match TRBD1. The CDR3 is made up of 14 amino acids. From germline, CDR1 is SGHAT and CDR2 FQNNGV. The V gene end was trimmed by 4 bases and the J gene end by 5 bases; junction bases not matched to a gene: 4. As DNA, the CDR3 is TGTGCCAGCAGCTCCGGGACAGGTGACAATGAGCAGTTCTTC. It is translated as CASSSGTGDNEQFF.

This clonotype was observed a few times. V is TRBV20-1 and J is TRBJ2-7; D not resolved. With 3 bases removed from V and 3 bases from J, the gap between germline ends came to 15 bases. CDR3 size: 14 residues. Per the germline V gene, CDR1 is DFQATT and CDR2 is SNEGSKA (reference sequence). The CDR3 reads CSASAGPVLYEQYF. The DNA of the CDR3 is TGCAGTGCTAGTGCCGGGCCGGTTCTCTACGAGCAGTACTTC.